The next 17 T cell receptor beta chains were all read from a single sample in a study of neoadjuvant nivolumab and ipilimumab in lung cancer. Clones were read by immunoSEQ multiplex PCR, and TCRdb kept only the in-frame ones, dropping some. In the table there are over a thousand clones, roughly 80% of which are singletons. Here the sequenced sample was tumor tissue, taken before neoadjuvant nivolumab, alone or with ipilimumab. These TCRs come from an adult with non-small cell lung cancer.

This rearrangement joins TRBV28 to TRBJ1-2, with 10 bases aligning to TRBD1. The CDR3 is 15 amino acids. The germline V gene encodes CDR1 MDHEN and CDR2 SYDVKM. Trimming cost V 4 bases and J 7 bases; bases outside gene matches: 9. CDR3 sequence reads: CASSWGDRGFGGYTF. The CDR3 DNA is TGTGCCAGCAGTTGGGGGGACAGGGGATTCGGTGGCTACACCTTC.

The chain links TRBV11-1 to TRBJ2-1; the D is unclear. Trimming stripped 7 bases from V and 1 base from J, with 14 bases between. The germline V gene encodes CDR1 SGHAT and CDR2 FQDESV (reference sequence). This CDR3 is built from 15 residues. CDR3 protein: CASTTSWGSYNEQFF. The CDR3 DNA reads TGTGCCAGCACCACCTCTTGGGGATCCTACAATGAGCAGTTCTTC.

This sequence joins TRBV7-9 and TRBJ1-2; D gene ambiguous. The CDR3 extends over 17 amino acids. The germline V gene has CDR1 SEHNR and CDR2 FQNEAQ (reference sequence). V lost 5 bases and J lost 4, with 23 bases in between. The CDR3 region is CASSPNRADPPVYGYTF. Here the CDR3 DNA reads TGTGCCAGCAGCCCGAATAGGGCGGATCCTCCGGTCTATGGCTACACCTTC.

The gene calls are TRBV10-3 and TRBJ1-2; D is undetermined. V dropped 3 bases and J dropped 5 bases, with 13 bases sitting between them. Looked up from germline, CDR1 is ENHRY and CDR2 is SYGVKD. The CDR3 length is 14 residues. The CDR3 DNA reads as TGTGCCATCAGTGATCAAAAAAAGACTTATGGCTACACCTTC. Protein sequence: CAISDQKKTYGYTF.

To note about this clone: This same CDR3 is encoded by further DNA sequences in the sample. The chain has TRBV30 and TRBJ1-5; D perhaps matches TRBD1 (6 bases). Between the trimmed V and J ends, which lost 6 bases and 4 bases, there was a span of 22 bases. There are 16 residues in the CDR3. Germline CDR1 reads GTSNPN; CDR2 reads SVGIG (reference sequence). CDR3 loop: CACHGPRQGINQPQHF. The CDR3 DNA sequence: TGTGCCTGCCACGGCCCCAGGCAGGGGATAAATCAGCCCCAGCATTTT.

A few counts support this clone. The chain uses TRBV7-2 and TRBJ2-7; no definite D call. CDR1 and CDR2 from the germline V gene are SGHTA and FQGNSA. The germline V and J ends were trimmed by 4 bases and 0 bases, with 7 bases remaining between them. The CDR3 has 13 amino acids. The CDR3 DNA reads TGTGCCAGCAGCTCAATGAGCTCCTACGAGCAGTACTTC. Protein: CASSSMSSYEQYF.

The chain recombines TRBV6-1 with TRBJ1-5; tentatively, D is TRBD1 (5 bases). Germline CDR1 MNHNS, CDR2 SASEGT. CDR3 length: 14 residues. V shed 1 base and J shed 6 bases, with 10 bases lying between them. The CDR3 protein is CASSEGGRAQPQHF. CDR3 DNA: TGTGCCAGCAGTGAAGGAGGCAGGGCTCAGCCCCAGCATTTT.

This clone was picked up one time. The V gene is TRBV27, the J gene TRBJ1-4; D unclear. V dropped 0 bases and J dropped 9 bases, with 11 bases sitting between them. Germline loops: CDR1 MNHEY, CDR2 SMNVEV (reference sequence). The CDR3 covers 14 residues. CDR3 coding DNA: TGTGCCAGCAGTTTATCTCCGCGGGAGCAAAAACTGTTTTTT. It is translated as CASSLSPREQKLFF.

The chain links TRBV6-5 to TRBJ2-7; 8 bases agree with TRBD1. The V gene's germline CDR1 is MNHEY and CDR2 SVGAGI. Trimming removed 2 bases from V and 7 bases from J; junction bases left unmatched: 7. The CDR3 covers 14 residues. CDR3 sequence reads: CASSYPGQVGEQYF. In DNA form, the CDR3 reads TGTGCCAGCAGTTACCCGGGACAGGTGGGGGAGCAGTACTTC.

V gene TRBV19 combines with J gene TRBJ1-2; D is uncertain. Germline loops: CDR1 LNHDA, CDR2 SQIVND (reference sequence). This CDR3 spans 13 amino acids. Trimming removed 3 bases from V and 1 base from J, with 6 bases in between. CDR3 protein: CASSIGGNYGYTF. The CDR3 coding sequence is TGTGCCAGTAGTATTGGAGGTAACTATGGCTACACCTTC.

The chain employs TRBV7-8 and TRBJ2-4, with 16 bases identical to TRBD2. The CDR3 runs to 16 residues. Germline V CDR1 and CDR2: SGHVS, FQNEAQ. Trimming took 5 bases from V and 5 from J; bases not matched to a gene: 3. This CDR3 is CASSPGLAGGENIQYF. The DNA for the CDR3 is TGTGCCAGCAGCCCGGGACTAGCGGGAGGGGAAAACATTCAGTACTTC.

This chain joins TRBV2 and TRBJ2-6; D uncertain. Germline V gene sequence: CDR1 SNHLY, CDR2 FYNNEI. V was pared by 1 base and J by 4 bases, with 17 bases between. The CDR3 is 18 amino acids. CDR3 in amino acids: CASSEEGDWSSGANVLTF. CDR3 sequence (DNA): TGTGCCAGCAGTGAAGAGGGTGACTGGTCATCGGGGGCCAACGTCCTGACTTTC.

The CDR3 DNA follows: TGTGCCAGCCTCCCGGACAGCAGCAATCAGCCCCAGCATTTT. It yields the protein CASLPDSSNQPQHF. The rearrangement uses TRBV2 and TRBJ1-5; D might be TRBD1 (6 bases). The V and J ends lost 8 bases and 1 base respectively, with 12 bases between them. The CDR3 loop spans 14 amino acids. Germline lookup yields CDR1 SNHLY and CDR2 FYNNEI.

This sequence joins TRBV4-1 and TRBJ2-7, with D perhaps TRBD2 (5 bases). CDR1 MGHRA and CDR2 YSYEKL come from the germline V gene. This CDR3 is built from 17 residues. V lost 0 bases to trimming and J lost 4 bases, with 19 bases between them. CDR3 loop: CASSQDTGSGSRYEQYF. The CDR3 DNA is TGCGCCAGCAGCCAAGATACGGGATCGGGGTCACGATACGAGCAGTACTTC.

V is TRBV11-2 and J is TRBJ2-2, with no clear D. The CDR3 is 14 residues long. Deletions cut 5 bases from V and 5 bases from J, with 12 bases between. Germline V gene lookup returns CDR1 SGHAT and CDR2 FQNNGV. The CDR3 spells CASSDRVQTGELFF. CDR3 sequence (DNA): TGTGCCAGCAGCGACCGGGTACAAACCGGGGAGCTGTTTTTT. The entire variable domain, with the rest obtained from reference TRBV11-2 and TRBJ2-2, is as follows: EAGVAQSPRYKIIEKRQSVAFWCNPISGHATLYWYQQILGQGPKLLIQFQNNGVVDDSQLPKDRFSAERLKGVDSTLKIQPAKLEDSAVYLCASSDRVQTGELFFGEGSRLTVL.

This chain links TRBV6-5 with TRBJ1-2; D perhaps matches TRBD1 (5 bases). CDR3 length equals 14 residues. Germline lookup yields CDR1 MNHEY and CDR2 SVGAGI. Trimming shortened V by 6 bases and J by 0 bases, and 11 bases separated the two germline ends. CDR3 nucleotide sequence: TGTGCCAGCAGAGAGGGACTCCCTAACTATGGCTACACCTTC. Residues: CASREGLPNYGYTF.

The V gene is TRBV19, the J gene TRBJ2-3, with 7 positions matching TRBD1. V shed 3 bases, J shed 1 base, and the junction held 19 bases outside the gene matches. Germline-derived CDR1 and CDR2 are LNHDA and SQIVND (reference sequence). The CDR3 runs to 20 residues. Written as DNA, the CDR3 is TGTGCCAGTAGTATCCATGTGAAGGGGGCGCCCACGACCCGCACAGATACGCAGTATTTT. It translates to CASSIHVKGAPTTRTDTQYF.